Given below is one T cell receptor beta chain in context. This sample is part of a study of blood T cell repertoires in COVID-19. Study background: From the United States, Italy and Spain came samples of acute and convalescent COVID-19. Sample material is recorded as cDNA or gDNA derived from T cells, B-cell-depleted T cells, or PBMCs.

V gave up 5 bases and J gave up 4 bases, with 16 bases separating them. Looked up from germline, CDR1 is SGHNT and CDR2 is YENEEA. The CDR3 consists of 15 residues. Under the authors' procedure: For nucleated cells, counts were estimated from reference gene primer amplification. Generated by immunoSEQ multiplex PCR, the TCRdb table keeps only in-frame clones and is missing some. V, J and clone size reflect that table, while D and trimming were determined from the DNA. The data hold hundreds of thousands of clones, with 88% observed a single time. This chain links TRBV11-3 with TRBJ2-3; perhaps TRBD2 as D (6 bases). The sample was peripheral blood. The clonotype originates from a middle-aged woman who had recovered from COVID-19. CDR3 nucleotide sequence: TGTGCCAGCAGCACGCGGGACCGAGAACCAGATACGCAGTATTTT. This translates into CASSTRDREPDTQYF.